The 8 T cell receptor beta chains presented below share a single source sample, sequenced in a study of cytomegalovirus exposure and HLA in healthy donors. A multiplex PCR was run with 60 Vbeta primers and 13 Jbeta primers. Profiled with immunoSEQ multiplex PCR; TCRdb holds only in-frame clones, not every one. Of 150,000 to 200,000 clones detected, 83% appear once; the ten largest clones hold about 3.8%. The material sequenced was PBMCs. The origin of the receptors is a man in his fifties or sixties in good health and CMV-seropositive.

The V gene is TRBV9, the J gene TRBJ2-5; 8 nucleotides align to TRBD2. The CDR3 extends over 14 amino acids. Germline lookup yields CDR1 SGDLS and CDR2 YYNGEE. Trimming took 3 bases from V and 2 from J; bases not matched to a gene: 3. The CDR3 sequence is CASSGRGAQETQYF. In DNA form, the CDR3 reads TGTGCCAGCAGCGGGCGGGGGGCGCAAGAGACCCAGTACTTC.

The chain joins TRBV18 to TRBJ2-3, with D perhaps matching TRBD1 (6 bases). CDR1 and CDR2 (germline): KGHSH, LQKENI. V shed 4 bases and J shed 6 bases, with 11 bases lying between them. This CDR3 is built from 13 residues. The CDR3 here is CASSLQGSDTQYF. The CDR3 region has the DNA TGTGCCAGCTCACTCCAGGGGAGCGATACGCAGTATTTT. The variable domain in full, with the rest retrieved from reference TRBV18 and TRBJ2-3, is NAGVMQNPRHLVRRRGQEARLRCSPMKGHSHVYWYRQLPEEGLKFMVYLQKENIIDESGMPKERFSAEFPKEGPSILRIQQVVRGDSAAYFCASSLQGSDTQYFGPGTRLTVL.

The rearrangement uses TRBV16 and TRBJ1-2; a possible D gene is TRBD1 (6 bases). The CDR3 totals 14 residues. The germline V gene encodes CDR1 KGHSY and CDR2 FQNENV. V lost 4 bases and J 4 bases, leaving 13 bases between the germline ends. CDR3 sequence (DNA): TGTGCCAGCAGCCGCCAACAGGGATCCTATGGCTACACCTTC. Its translation is CASSRQQGSYGYTF.

This clone was counted once. The genes are TRBV4-2 and TRBJ1-6; D is ambiguous. Germline-derived CDR1 and CDR2 are LGHNA and YNFKEQ. The CDR3 consists of 16 residues. V was shortened by 0 bases and J by 8 bases, with 14 bases between the two germline ends. The CDR3 sequence: CASSQELYREYSPLHF. In nucleotides, the CDR3 is TGTGCCAGCAGCCAAGAATTATATAGGGAGTATTCACCCCTCCACTTT.

This chain joins TRBV11-2 and TRBJ1-3; no firm D call. The CDR3 covers 12 residues. V lost 7 bases, J lost 16 bases, and 20 bases lay in between. Germline lookup yields CDR1 SGHAT and CDR2 FQNNGV. CDR3 residues: CASTEGSAKIYF. CDR3 in DNA: TGTGCCAGCACAGAGGGCAGCGCCAAGATCTATTTT.

V is TRBV5-1 and J is TRBJ2-5, with D tentatively TRBD1 (6 bases). Germline lookup yields CDR1 SGHRS and CDR2 YFSETQ. V was shortened by 2 bases and J by 2 bases, with 13 bases between the two germline ends. The length of the CDR3 is 15 residues. This CDR3 is CASSFQNRDQETQYF. The CDR3 bases are TGCGCCAGCAGCTTCCAAAACAGGGATCAAGAGACCCAGTACTTC.

This clone was observed a few times. V is TRBV6-6 and J is TRBJ2-1; 9 bases are a match to TRBD2. After removal of 4 bases from V and 4 bases from J, the junction contained 2 bases not matched to a gene. This CDR3 spans 14 amino acids. Germline lookup yields CDR1 MNHNY and CDR2 SVGAGI (reference sequence). The CDR3 coding sequence is TGTGCCAGCAGTTCTAGCGGGGTGTACAATGAGCAGTTCTTC. Its protein is CASSSSGVYNEQFF.

This clone appeared a few times. This chain uses TRBV5-6 with TRBJ2-1; 7 nucleotides match TRBD2. The ends lost 2 bases at V and 2 bases at J; junction bases unmatched: 4. The CDR3 consists of 15 residues. CDR1 SGHDT and CDR2 YYEEEE come from the germline V gene. CDR3 region: CASSFGLAAYNEQFF. The CDR3 nucleotides are TGTGCCAGCAGCTTCGGGCTAGCGGCCTACAATGAGCAGTTCTTC.